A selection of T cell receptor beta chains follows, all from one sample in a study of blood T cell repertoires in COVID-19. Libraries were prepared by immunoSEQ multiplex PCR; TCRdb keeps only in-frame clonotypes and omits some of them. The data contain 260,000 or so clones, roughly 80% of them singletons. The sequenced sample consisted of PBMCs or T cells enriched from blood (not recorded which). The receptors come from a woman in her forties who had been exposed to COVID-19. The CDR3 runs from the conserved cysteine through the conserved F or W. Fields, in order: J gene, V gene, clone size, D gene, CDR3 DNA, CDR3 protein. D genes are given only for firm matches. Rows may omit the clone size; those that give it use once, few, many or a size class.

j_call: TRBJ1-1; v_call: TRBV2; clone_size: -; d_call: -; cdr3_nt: TGTGCCAGCACCGGGGAGAACACTGAAGCTTTCTTT; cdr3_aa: CASTGENTEAFF
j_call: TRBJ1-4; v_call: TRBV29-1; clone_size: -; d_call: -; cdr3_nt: TGCAGCGTTGAGCAGGCCGAGGGTGAAAAACTGTTTTTT; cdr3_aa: CSVEQAEGEKLFF
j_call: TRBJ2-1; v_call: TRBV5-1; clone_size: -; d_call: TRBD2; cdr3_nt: TGCGCCAGCAGCCCCGGACTAGGTGATGAGCAGTTCTTC; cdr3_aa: CASSPGLGDEQFF
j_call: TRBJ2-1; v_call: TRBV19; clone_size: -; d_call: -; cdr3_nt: TGTGCCAGTAGTATAGATAAGTGGGCGGGACCCACCAATGAGCAGTTCTTC; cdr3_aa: CASSIDKWAGPTNEQFF
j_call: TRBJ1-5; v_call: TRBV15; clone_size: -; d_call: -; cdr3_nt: TGTGCCACCAGCAGAGATGGGCAGGCAAGTCAGCCCCAGCATTTT; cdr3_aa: CATSRDGQASQPQHF
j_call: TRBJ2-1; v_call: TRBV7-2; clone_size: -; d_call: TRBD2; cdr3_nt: TGTGCCAGCAGCTTAAGAGCGGGGGCCGATGAGCAGTTCTTC; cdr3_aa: CASSLRAGADEQFF
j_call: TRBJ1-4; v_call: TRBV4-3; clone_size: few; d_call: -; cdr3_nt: TGCGCCAGCAGCCAAGTAGGAGCAACTAATGAAAAACTGTTTTTT; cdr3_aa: CASSQVGATNEKLFF
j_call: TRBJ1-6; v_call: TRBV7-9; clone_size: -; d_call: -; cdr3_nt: TGTGCCAGCAGGGACATTAATTCACCCCTCCACTTT; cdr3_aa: CASRDINSPLHF
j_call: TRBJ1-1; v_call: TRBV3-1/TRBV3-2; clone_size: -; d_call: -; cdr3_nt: TGTGCCAGCAGCCAAGGGTCAGGGGCTGGGGGAGCTTTCTTT; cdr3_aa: CASSQGSGAGGAFF
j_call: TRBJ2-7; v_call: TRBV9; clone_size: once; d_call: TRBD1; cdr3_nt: TGTGCCAGCAGCGACCGGGACAGGGCCTCCTACGAGCAGTACTTC; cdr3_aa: CASSDRDRASYEQYF
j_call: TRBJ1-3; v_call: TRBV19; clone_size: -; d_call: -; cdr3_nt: TGTGCCAGTAATTGGCAAAACACCATATATTTT; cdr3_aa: CASNWQNTIYF
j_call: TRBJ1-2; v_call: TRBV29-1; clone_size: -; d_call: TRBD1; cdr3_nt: TGCAGCGTTGAAGGGTCAGGGGGGATCTATGGCTACACCTTC; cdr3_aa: CSVEGSGGIYGYTF
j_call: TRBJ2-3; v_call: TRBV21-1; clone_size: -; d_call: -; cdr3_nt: TGTGCCAGCAGCAAAGGGCCCAGCTATGAATGGAGGGCAGATACGCAGTATTTT; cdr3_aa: CASSKGPSYEWRADTQYF
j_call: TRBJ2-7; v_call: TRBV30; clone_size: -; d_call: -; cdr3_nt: TGTGCCTGGAGTGGCTCAGGAAGCGAGCAGTACTTC; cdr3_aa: CAWSGSGSEQYF
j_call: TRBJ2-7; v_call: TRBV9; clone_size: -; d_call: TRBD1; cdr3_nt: TGTGCCAGCAGCGTAGACAGGGGGTTGAAGTACTTC; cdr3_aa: CASSVDRGLKYF
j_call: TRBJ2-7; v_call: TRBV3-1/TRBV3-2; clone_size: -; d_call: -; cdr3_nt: TGTGCCAGCAGCCTTAGGGGGGGGAGTTCCTACGAGCAGTACTTC; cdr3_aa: CASSLRGGSSYEQYF
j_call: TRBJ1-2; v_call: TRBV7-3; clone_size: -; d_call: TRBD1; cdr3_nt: TGTGCCAGCAGCCCCGGACAGGGTAGCAGCTATGGCTACACCTTC; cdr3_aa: CASSPGQGSSYGYTF
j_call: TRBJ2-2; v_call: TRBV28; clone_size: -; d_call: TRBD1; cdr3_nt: TGTGCCAGCAGTCGGGACAGGCACGCGAACACCGGGGAGCTGTTTTTT; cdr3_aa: CASSRDRHANTGELFF
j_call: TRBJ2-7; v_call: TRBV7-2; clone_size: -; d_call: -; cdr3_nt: TGTGCCAGCAGCGCCTTTACAGGGAAGCCCTACGAGCAGTACTTC; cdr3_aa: CASSAFTGKPYEQYF
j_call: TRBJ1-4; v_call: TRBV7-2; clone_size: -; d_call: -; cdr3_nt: TGTGCCAGCAGCTTAAACGGGGGGGAAGAAAAACTGTTTTTT; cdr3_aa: CASSLNGGEEKLFF
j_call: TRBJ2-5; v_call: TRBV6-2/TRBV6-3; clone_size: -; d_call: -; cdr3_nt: TGTGCCAGCAGTTACGACACAGGGAGACCTGTTACGTCTCAAGAGACCCAGTACTTC; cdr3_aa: CASSYDTGRPVTSQETQYF
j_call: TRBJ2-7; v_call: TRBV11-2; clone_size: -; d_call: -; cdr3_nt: TGTGCCAGCAGCTTACGGGGGGCTGGGGAGCAGTACTTC; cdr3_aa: CASSLRGAGEQYF
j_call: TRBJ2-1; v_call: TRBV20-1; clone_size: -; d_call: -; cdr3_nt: TGCAGTGCTAGTGGAGTACAGGGTTCTTACAATGAGCAGTTCTTC; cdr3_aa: CSASGVQGSYNEQFF
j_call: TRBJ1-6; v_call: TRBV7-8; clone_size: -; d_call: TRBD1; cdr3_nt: TGTGCCAGCAGCTTAGAAGGGGACAGGGTAAATTCACCCCTCCACTTT; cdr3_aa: CASSLEGDRVNSPLHF
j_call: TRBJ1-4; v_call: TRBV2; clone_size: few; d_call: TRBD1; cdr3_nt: TGTGCCAGCAGTCTTCCGGGACAGGGTGGTGAAAAACTGTTTTTT; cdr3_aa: CASSLPGQGGEKLFF
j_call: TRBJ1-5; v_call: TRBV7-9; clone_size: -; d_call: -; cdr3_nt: TGTGCCAGCAGCTCCCCGGACAGTTATCAGCCCCAGCATTTT; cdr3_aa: CASSSPDSYQPQHF
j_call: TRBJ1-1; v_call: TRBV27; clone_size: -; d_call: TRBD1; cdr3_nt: TGTGCCAGCAGGCACAGGGGTCCGCCCACTGAAGCTTTCTTT; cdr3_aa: CASRHRGPPTEAFF
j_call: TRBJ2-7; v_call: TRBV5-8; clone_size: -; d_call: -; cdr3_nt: TGTGCCAGCAGCCCCAACTACGAGCAGTACTTC; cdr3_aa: CASSPNYEQYF
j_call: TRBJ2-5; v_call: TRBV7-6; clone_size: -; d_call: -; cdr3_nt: TGTGCCAGCAGCGAGGAGAGGCCGGAGACCCAGTACTTC; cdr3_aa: CASSEERPETQYF
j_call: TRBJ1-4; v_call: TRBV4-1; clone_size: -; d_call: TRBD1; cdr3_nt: TGCGCCAGCAGCCAAGAAGGGGACAGGGGGCATGAAAAACTGTTTTTT; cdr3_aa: CASSQEGDRGHEKLFF
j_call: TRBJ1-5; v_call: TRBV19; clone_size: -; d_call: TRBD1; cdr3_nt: TGTGCCAGTAGGCAGACAGGGGGAGGCCAGCCCCAGCATTTT; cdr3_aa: CASRQTGGGQPQHF
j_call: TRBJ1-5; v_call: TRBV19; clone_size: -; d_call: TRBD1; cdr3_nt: TGTGCCAGTGGGGACAGGGTTGGAAATCAGCCCCAGCATTTT; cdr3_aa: CASGDRVGNQPQHF
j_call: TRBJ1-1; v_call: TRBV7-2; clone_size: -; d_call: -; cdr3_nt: TGTGCCAGCAGCTTGTTTTCGCCGTGGACAGTTCTATCTGAAGCTTTCTTT; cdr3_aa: CASSLFSPWTVLSEAFF
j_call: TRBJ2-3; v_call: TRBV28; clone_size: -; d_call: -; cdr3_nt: TGTGCCAGCAGTTTATCAGGTTGGGGAGCGCCTAGCACAGATACGCAGTATTTT; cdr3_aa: CASSLSGWGAPSTDTQYF
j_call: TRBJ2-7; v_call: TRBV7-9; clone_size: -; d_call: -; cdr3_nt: TGTGCCAGCAGCCCACGGGTCCAGAGCTCCTACGAGCAGTACTTC; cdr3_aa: CASSPRVQSSYEQYF
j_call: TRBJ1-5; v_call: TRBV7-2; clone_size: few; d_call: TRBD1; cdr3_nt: TGTGCCAGCAGCTCAGGGGGGAGATCCCAGCATTTT; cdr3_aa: CASSSGGRSQHF
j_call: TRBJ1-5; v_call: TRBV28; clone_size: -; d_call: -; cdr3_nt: TGTGCCAGCAGTTTAAAACAGGGAGACGGCCAGCCCCAGCATTTT; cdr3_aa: CASSLKQGDGQPQHF